Each of the 18 T cell receptor beta chains below was sequenced from the same sample in a study of shared clonotypes between healthy human individuals. Data came from immunoSEQ multiplex PCR; TCRdb stores just in-frame clones and leaves some out. The data contain 1.4 million to 1.5 million clones, roughly 97% of them singletons. Source material: naive CD4+ T cells sorted from blood. Subset reported: CD45RA+ positively selected. These TCRs come from a young man in good health.

V gene TRBV6-5 combines with J gene TRBJ2-7, with D possibly matching TRBD2 (6 bases). Germline V CDR1 and CDR2: MNHEY, SVGAGI. V lost 9 bases to trimming and J lost 0 bases, with 18 bases between them. The CDR3 sequence is 15 residues long. Here the CDR3 DNA reads TGTGCCAGTCGGGGTGGGGGACTCGGCTCCTACGAGCAGTACTTC. It translates to CASRGGGLGSYEQYF.

This chain uses TRBV6-6 with TRBJ1-1; the D gene is possibly TRBD1 (6 bases). V dropped 4 bases and J dropped 5 bases, with 14 bases sitting between them. The CDR3 has 14 residues. Germline-derived CDR1 and CDR2 are MNHNY and SVGAGI (reference sequence). CDR3 sequence: CASSFKGGETEAFF. In DNA form, the CDR3 reads TGTGCCAGCAGTTTTAAGGGGGGAGAAACTGAAGCTTTCTTT.

The chain recombines TRBV4-1 with TRBJ1-4; unclear D gene. Germline CDR1 and CDR2: MGHRA and YSYEKL. CDR3 length: 13 amino acids. Trimming left V 1 base short and J 10 bases short, with 10 bases between. CDR3 coding DNA: TGCGCCAGCAGCCAAGGGGCCGGAACAAAACTGTTTTTT. It yields the protein CASSQGAGTKLFF.

V usage is TRBV10-3 and J usage is TRBJ1-1; D possibly corresponds to TRBD1 (6 bases). This CDR3 is 14 amino acids long. V shed 4 bases and J shed 0 bases, with 9 bases lying between them. In germline, CDR1 is ENHRY, CDR2 SYGVKD. CDR3 nucleotides: TGTGCCATCAGTGCAGGGGACTTGAACACTGAAGCTTTCTTT. Amino acid sequence: CAISAGDLNTEAFF.

The V gene is TRBV18, the J gene TRBJ1-2, with TRBD1 as a possible D gene (5 bases). Trimming cost V 1 base and J 1 base, with 10 bases left between them. The germline V gene has CDR1 KGHSH and CDR2 LQKENI. CDR3 length: 15 amino acids. CDR3 sequence: CASSPLLRDNYGYTF. The CDR3 nucleotides are TGTGCCAGCTCACCACTCCTCAGGGATAACTATGGCTACACCTTC.

This chain uses TRBV7-8 with TRBJ1-5, with D possibly TRBD1 on 5 matching bases. Germline-derived CDR1 and CDR2 are SGHVS and FQNEAQ. This CDR3 contains 16 residues. Trimming stripped 5 bases from V and 4 bases from J, with 18 bases between. CDR3 residues: CASSPEVGRRNQPQHF. Written as DNA, the CDR3 is TGTGCCAGCAGCCCTGAGGTGGGGCGCCGGAATCAGCCCCAGCATTTT. Full variable domain (rest looked up from reference TRBV7-8 and TRBJ1-5): GAGVSQSPRYKVAKRGQDVALRCDPISGHVSLFWYQQALGQGPEFLTYFQNEAQLDKSGLPSDRFFAERPEGSVSTLKIQRTQQEDSAVYLCASSPEVGRRNQPQHFGDGTRLSIL.

J is TRBJ1-5 and V is TRBV25-1, with TRBD1 as a possible D gene (5 bases). From germline, CDR1 is MGHDK and CDR2 SYGVNS. The CDR3 is made up of 13 amino acids. Trimming took 5 bases from V and 6 from J, leaving 11 bases between them. The CDR3 bases are TGTGCCAGCAGTACCATAAGGGGTCAGCCCCAGCATTTT. Its protein product is CASSTIRGQPQHF.

This clone was seen a single time. CDR3 in DNA: TGTGCCAGCAGCGTAGTGGGGGGAGGGGATACGCAGTATTTT. Translated: CASSVVGGGDTQYF. V is TRBV9 and J is TRBJ2-3; 7 bases match TRBD2. The CDR3 is made up of 14 amino acids. Germline trimming cut 0 bases from V and 6 bases from J; bases unmatched to any gene: 4. CDR1 is SGDLS, CDR2 YYNGEE, per germline. The full variable domain, with the rest looked up from reference TRBV9 and TRBJ2-3, is DSGVTQTPKHLITATGQRVTLRCSPRSGDLSVYWYQQSLDQGLQFLIQYYNGEERAKGNILERFSAQQFPDLHSELNLSSLELGDSALYFCASSVVGGGDTQYFGPGTRLTVL.

This chain uses TRBV4-1 with TRBJ2-7, with D uncertain. Germline V lookup: CDR1 MGHRA, CDR2 YSYEKL. The CDR3 loop spans 16 amino acids. V was shortened by 2 bases and J by 3 bases, with 17 bases between the two germline ends. CDR3: CASSQLAETPLYEQYF. The CDR3 DNA reads as TGCGCCAGCAGCCAACTCGCGGAGACTCCCCTCTACGAGCAGTACTTC.

The chain links TRBV18 to TRBJ1-4; D gene unclear. Between the trimmed V and J ends, which lost 6 bases and 6 bases, there was a span of 17 bases. CDR1 and CDR2 from the germline V gene are KGHSH and LQKENI. The length of the CDR3 is 15 residues. This CDR3 is CASSRATSRYEKLFF. In nucleotides, the CDR3 is TGTGCCAGCTCCCGGGCGACTTCGAGATATGAAAAACTGTTTTTT.

This clone was observed a single time. The chain combines TRBV28 with TRBJ1-4; 9 nucleotides line up with TRBD1. Germline-derived CDR1 and CDR2 are MDHEN and SYDVKM. J lost 7 bases, V lost 6 bases, and 9 bases had no gene match. There are 15 residues in the CDR3. For the CDR3, the DNA is TGTGCCAGCAGCTTAGCCGACAGGGGGACTGAAAAACTGTTTTTT. Amino acid sequence: CASSLADRGTEKLFF.

The rearrangement uses TRBV10-3 and TRBJ2-1; D perhaps matches TRBD2 (5 bases). V was cut by 6 bases and J by 4 bases, with 16 bases left in between. This CDR3 is built from 15 residues. The germline CDR1 and CDR2 sequences are ENHRY and SYGVKD. Written as DNA, the CDR3 is TGTGCCATCAGGATAAGGGAGACGCTTTACAATGAGCAGTTCTTC. This translates into CAIRIRETLYNEQFF.

This rearrangement joins TRBV20-1 to TRBJ2-1, with no clear D. CDR1 and CDR2 (germline): DFQATT, SNEGSKA (reference sequence). The CDR3 runs 11 residues. V lost 3 bases, J lost 6 bases, and 6 bases lay in between. CDR3 in amino acids: CSASTVNEQFF. CDR3 DNA sequence: TGCAGTGCTAGTACCGTCAATGAGCAGTTCTTC.

The chain couples TRBV7-9 to TRBJ1-3; D remains ambiguous. This CDR3 region has 16 residues. V was cut by 3 bases and J by 0 bases, with 12 bases left in between. CDR1 and CDR2 (germline): SEHNR, FQNEAQ (reference sequence). The CDR3 bases are TGTGCCAGCAGCTTTTGGGAGAGTCGCTCTGGAAACACCATATATTTT. Its translation is CASSFWESRSGNTIYF.

The rearrangement joins TRBV27 to TRBJ2-3; 13 bases are shared with TRBD2. CDR1 and CDR2 (germline): MNHEY, SMNVEV (reference sequence). The CDR3 totals 18 residues. Losses at the gene ends were 5 bases for V and 3 bases for J; bases not matched to a gene: 11. The chain's CDR3 is CASSETRLAGGRTDTQYF. DNA for the CDR3: TGTGCCAGCAGTGAAACACGACTAGCGGGAGGACGGACAGATACGCAGTATTTT.

The V and J genes are TRBV9 and TRBJ2-2; 10 nucleotides match TRBD2. The CDR3 covers 18 residues. The V gene end was trimmed by 3 bases and the J gene end by 4 bases; junction bases not matched to a gene: 12. Germline-derived CDR1 and CDR2 are SGDLS and YYNGEE. This CDR3 is CASSEGRLAGVGTGELFF. For the CDR3, the DNA is TGTGCCAGCAGCGAGGGGCGTCTAGCGGGAGTGGGCACCGGGGAGCTGTTTTTT.

Of note for this clone: This sample includes further DNA sequences coding for the same CDR3. The V and J genes are TRBV5-1 and TRBJ1-1; no reliable D call. In germline, CDR1 is SGHRS, CDR2 YFSETQ. CDR3 length equals 14 residues. The V end lost 1 base, the J end lost 0 bases, and 7 bases lay between the germline ends. This CDR3 reads CASSLTGLNTEAFF. CDR3 bases: TGCGCCAGCAGCTTGACGGGATTGAACACTGAAGCTTTCTTT. The whole variable domain, remainder taken from reference TRBV5-1 and TRBJ1-1, is KAGVTQTPRYLIKTRGQQVTLSCSPISGHRSVSWYQQTPGQGLQFLFEYFSETQRNKGNFPGRFSGRQFSNSRSEMNVSTLELGDSALYLCASSLTGLNTEAFFGQGTRLTVV.

This rearrangement joins TRBV28 to TRBJ2-7; D gene ambiguous. Per germline, CDR1 MDHEN and CDR2 SYDVKM. Deletions cut 5 bases from V and 5 bases from J, with 7 bases between. The CDR3 loop spans 11 amino acids. CDR3 bases: TGTGCCAGCAGTCCCCATAACGAGCAGTACTTC. This encodes CASSPHNEQYF.